The 16 T cell receptor beta chains listed next were all sequenced from one sample in a study of T cells in Graves' hyperthyroidism and ophthalmopathy. The source material, RNA transcripts, was used to amplify TCR beta CDR3 regions. First-round RT-PCR of the TCR CDR3 relied on the HTBI primer set. TCRdb re-called the multiplex PCR reads through MiXCR, storing one row per CDR3 protein. The data contain 450,000 to 700,000 distinct CDR3 sequences, roughly 46% of them singletons. The sample taken for sequencing was peripheral blood or thyroid tissue (not recorded which). The receptor source for this set is an adult woman with Graves' disease, either hyperthyroidism or ophthalmopathy (not recorded which).

This clonotype has at least ten counts. This rearrangement joins TRBV4-1 to TRBJ2-7; TRBD2 matches 10 bases. Germline V gene sequence: CDR1 MGHRA, CDR2 YSYEKL. This CDR3 region has 16 residues. V dropped 1 base and J dropped 4; count of bases not matched to a gene: 7. The CDR3 nucleotides are TGCGCCAGCAGCCAAGTTCTAGCGGGAGTCTCTTACGAGCAGTACTTC. Translating it yields CASSQVLAGVSYEQYF.

The chain has TRBV10-2 and TRBJ2-5; 7 bases fit TRBD2. Per germline, CDR1 WSHSY and CDR2 SAAADI. V lost 9 bases to trimming and J lost 10 bases; unmatched junction nucleotides: 20. This CDR3 is built from 15 residues. The CDR3 sequence is CARKLAPTGMVGQYF. The CDR3, as DNA: TGCGCCAGGAAACTAGCGCCGACCGGTATGGTGGGCCAGTACTTC.

The table lists this clonotype with a few counts. The chain couples TRBV9 to TRBJ1-2; no clear D gene. Trimming took 3 bases from V and 2 from J, leaving 14 bases between them. CDR3 length: 15 residues. CDR1 is SGDLS and CDR2 is YYNGEE in the germline V gene. This CDR3 is CASSASGNINYGYTF. The CDR3 nucleotides are TGTGCCAGCAGCGCCTCCGGGAACATCAACTATGGCTACACCTTC.

There are a few counts of this clonotype. This chain links TRBV18 with TRBJ1-4; D gene uncertain. The CDR3 is 14 amino acids. Germline values: CDR1 KGHSH, CDR2 LQKENI. With 3 bases removed from V and 0 bases from J, the gap between germline ends came to 5 bases. For the CDR3, the DNA is TGTGCCAGCTCACCGACTGCAACTAATGAAAAACTGTTTTTT. It translates to CASSPTATNEKLFF.

With respect to this clonotype: A much larger clonotype is one base distant, so this may be a read error. The chain joins TRBV20-1 to TRBJ1-1; TRBD1 might be the D (5 bases). The germline V gene encodes CDR1 DFQATT and CDR2 SNEGSKA (reference sequence). The CDR3 length is 14 residues. CDR3 in DNA: TGCAGTGCTACCCCCCGCCCGGGGCTCACTGAAGCTTCCTTT. This sequence encodes CSATPRPGLTEASF.

V and J are TRBV29-1 and TRBJ1-5; a possible D gene is TRBD1 (6 bases). The CDR3 has 12 amino acids. Germline CDR1 and CDR2: SQVTM and ANQGSEA. V was clipped by 5 bases and J by 2 bases, with 7 bases between them. This CDR3 reads CSVRQGNQPQHF. CDR3 coding DNA: TGCAGCGTTCGACAGGGCAATCAGCCCCAGCATTTT.

A remark on this clonotype: This may arise from a read error, as a much more abundant clone is one base away. The rearrangement uses TRBV3-1 and TRBJ2-7, with TRBD2 as a possible D gene (5 bases). The germline V and J ends were trimmed by 5 bases and 3 bases, with 14 bases remaining between them. The CDR3 sequence is 14 residues long. The germline V gene encodes CDR1 LGHDT and CDR2 YNNKEL (reference sequence). Here the CDR3 DNA reads TGTGCCAGCAGCAATCGACCGGGAAACTACGAGCAGTACTTC. Amino acid sequence: CASSNRPGNYEQYF.

Turning to this clonotype: No conserved phenylalanine or tryptophan ends this CDR3, so it is likely a read error. The limits of the CDR3 on the DNA are not certain, so only TCRdb's listed CDR3 is given. The CDR3 here is CASSLAGNMGY. The V and J genes are TRBV7-9 and TRBJ1-4. The CDR3 length is 11 residues, termini included. Germline values: CDR1 SEHNR, CDR2 FQNEAQ (reference sequence).

This clonotype turned up a few times. The J gene is TRBJ2-7, the V gene TRBV7-3; tentative D call: TRBD2 (6 bases). The CDR3 is made up of 15 amino acids. Germline loops: CDR1 SGHTA, CDR2 FQGTGA. The V gene lost 5 bases and the J gene lost 7 bases, with 21 bases spanning the gap. DNA for the CDR3: TGTGCCAGCAGCAGGGGACTCCCCCAATACAATGAGCAGTACTTC. It codes for CASSRGLPQYNEQYF.

This clonotype was seen ten or more times. The V gene is TRBV4-1, the J gene TRBJ2-5; D is uncertain. This CDR3 comprises 15 residues. V was trimmed by 0 bases and J by 5 bases, leaving 13 bases between them. Per the germline V gene, CDR1 is MGHRA and CDR2 is YSYEKL. This CDR3 is CASSQDGLERETQYF. For the CDR3, the DNA is TGCGCCAGCAGCCAAGATGGGCTAGAGAGGGAGACCCAGTACTTC.

The V gene is TRBV10-3, the J gene TRBJ2-7; D call uncertain. Germline assignment: CDR1 ENHRY and CDR2 SYGVKD. The V gene lost 4 bases and the J gene lost 7 bases, with 8 bases spanning the gap. The CDR3 runs to 11 residues. CDR3 loop: CAISAHTEQYF. The CDR3 DNA follows: TGTGCCATCAGTGCCCACACGGAGCAGTACTTC.

This chain links TRBV7-8 with TRBJ1-3; D is perhaps TRBD1 (5 bases). Trimming removed 0 bases from V and 2 bases from J, with 11 bases in between. CDR1 and CDR2 (germline): SGHVS, FQNEAQ. CDR3 size: 16 residues. The CDR3 protein is CASSLARLGAGNTIYF. The CDR3 region has the DNA TGTGCCAGCAGCTTAGCCCGGCTGGGGGCTGGAAACACCATATATTTT.

This clonotype was seen ten or more times. The chain uses TRBV4-1 and TRBJ2-7; maybe TRBD2 (6 bases). Deletions cut 4 bases from V and 0 bases from J, with 13 bases between. The CDR3 has 15 residues. Germline CDR1 MGHRA, CDR2 YSYEKL. The CDR3 region is CASSPWRAPSYEQYF. DNA of the CDR3: TGCGCCAGCAGCCCCTGGAGGGCCCCCTCCTACGAGCAGTACTTC.

This clonotype was seen only a few times. The gene calls are TRBV30 and TRBJ1-3; no reliable D call. The CDR3 totals 15 residues. Germline V CDR1 and CDR2: GTSNPN, SVGIG (reference sequence). Trimming removed 1 base at V and 0 bases at J, with 10 bases between. The CDR3 loop is CAWSGAGSSGNTIYF. The CDR3 DNA sequence: TGTGCCTGGAGTGGTGCAGGAAGCTCTGGAAACACCATATATTTT.

There are many counts of this clonotype. This sequence joins TRBV20-1 and TRBJ2-7; D may correspond to TRBD1 or TRBD2 (5 bases each). Germline V gene lookup returns CDR1 DFQATT and CDR2 SNEGSKA (reference sequence). Trimming pared 1 base from V and 1 base from J, leaving 8 bases between. CDR3 length: 13 amino acids. CDR3 nucleotides: TGCAGTGCTAGAGCAGAGGGGTCCTACGAGCAGTACTTC. Its translation: CSARAEGSYEQYF.

The chain links TRBV29-1 to TRBJ1-2; D is perhaps TRBD1 (6 bases). The CDR3 consists of 12 residues. Germline-derived CDR1 and CDR2 are SQVTM and ANQGSEA. As DNA, the CDR3 is TGCAGTTTAGGCGGGACAATCTATGGCTACACCTTC. This gives the protein CSLGGTIYGYTF.